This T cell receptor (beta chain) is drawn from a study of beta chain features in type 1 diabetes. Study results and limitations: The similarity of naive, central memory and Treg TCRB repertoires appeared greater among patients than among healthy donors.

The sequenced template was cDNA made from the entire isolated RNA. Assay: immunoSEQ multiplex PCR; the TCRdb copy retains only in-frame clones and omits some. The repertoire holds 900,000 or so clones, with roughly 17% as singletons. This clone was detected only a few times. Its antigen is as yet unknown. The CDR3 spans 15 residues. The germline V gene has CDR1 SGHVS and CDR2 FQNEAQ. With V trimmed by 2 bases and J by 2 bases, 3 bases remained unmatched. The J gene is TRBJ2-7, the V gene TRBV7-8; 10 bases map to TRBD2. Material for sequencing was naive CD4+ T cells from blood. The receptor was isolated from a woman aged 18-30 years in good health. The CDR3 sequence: CASSLLAGAAYEQYF. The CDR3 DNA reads TGTGCCAGCAGCTTACTAGCGGGGGCTGCCTACGAGCAGTACTTC.